The entry below gives a single TCR beta chain sequence along with its context. The CDR3 length is 13 residues. Per germline, CDR1 SGHRS and CDR2 YFSETQ. V shed 6 bases and J 5 bases; nucleotides not matched to a gene: 7. The sample originates from a study of T cell changes during pregnancy in multiple sclerosis. Sequencing was performed with immunoSEQ multiplex PCR; in TCRdb, only in-frame clones are kept and a portion is missing. The sample has tens of thousands of clones, around nine tenths seen once; the top ten hold approximately 0.41%. The sequenced sample was CD4+ T cells from peripheral blood mononuclear cells, obtained before pregnancy. The rearrangement joins TRBV5-1 to TRBJ2-5; 7 bases line up with TRBD2. This TCR came from a female donor with multiple sclerosis, enrolled in a pregnancy study. The CDR3 sequence is CASMAGARETQYF. CDR3 DNA sequence: TGCGCCAGCATGGCGGGAGCGAGGGAGACCCAGTACTTC.